Sequencing of this T cell receptor (beta chain) was carried out in a study of blood T cell repertoires in COVID-19 (dated by TCRdb to between 2020 and 2021). Describing the broader study: The collaborator samples originated in the United States, Italy and Spain and spanned the acute and convalescent phases of COVID-19. Sample metadata almost always included a de-identified subject ID, COVID-19 status, age in years and sex. The repertoires were released in a freely available public database meant as a resource for research on the immune response to SARS-CoV-2. Where available, HLA class I and class II types were obtained from metadata supplied by the sample provider rather than from assay-based typing. Subjects who had been exposed to COVID-19, were actively infected with it, or had recovered from it provided the deeply sampled blood TCRbeta repertoires that made up the dataset. The prospective study material was composed of cDNA or gDNA derived from T cells, B-cell-depleted T cells, or PBMCs. The samples were drawn from two sources: the first 160 participants of the ongoing ImmuneRACE study, and 1,254 subjects contributed by 6 global collaborators. What the study reported, not specific to this receptor: Clinical and demographic metadata were provided uncurated, with the amount varying by source and participant.

The immunoSEQ Assay, a bias-controlled multiplex PCR, was used to amplify TCRbeta CDR3 regions from genomic DNA. Regarding the original processing steps: Nucleated cell counts per sample were estimated from amplification of reference gene primers within the assay. Sequence reads were collapsed and filtered to measure the absolute abundance of every unique TCRbeta CDR3 rearrangement. For each sample, productive Simpson clonality was calculated as the square root of Simpson's diversity index over productive rearrangements. TCRdb took this table from immuneACCESS and kept in-frame rearrangements with V and J called. Such tables lack part of the clones; where checked against another copy, unresolved V genes explain under half of the gap, and the rest is unexplained. Clonal size and the V and J genes are those of that table, whereas D and trimming came from the DNA. The table for this sample lists some 250,000 clones; about three quarters of them were counted only once. Approximately 3.2% of the sample goes to the ten largest clones.

Collaborating institutions collected whole blood in K2EDTA tubes following their own protocols. For TCRbeta analysis, collaborators shipped samples as frozen whole blood, isolated PBMCs, or DNA extracted from either of those sample types. From the germline V gene, CDR1 is SGHDT and CDR2 is YYEEEE. The CDR3, from cysteine to phenylalanine, totals 11 residues. The CDR3 DNA has 33 bases and is translated from base 1. V and J lose 2 bases and 9 bases, and a span of 8 bases separates them. Of note for this clone: Which antigen it targets is not known. No per-base quality is available; no much larger clone lies one base away.

The sequence was collected from a woman older than 75 with acute or convalescent COVID-19. The chain employs TRBV5-6 and TRBJ1-1; the D gene is possibly TRBD1, with 6 bases matching. The specimen was peripheral blood. The CDR3 in this case is CASSFRGQAFF. The DNA sequence is given as TGTGCCAGCAGCTTCAGGGGACAAGCTTTCTTT. This CDR3, with the reference TRBV5-6 and TRBJ1-1 proteins standing in past its ends, gives the full variable domain DAGVTQSPTHLIKTRGQQVTLRCSPKSGHDTVSWYQQALGQGPQFIFQYYEEEERQRGNFPDRFSGHQFPNYSSELNVNALLLGDSALYLCASSFRGQAFFGQGTRLTVV.